This T cell receptor beta chain was observed in a study of CD8+ T cells in alopecia areata (dated by TCRdb to 2016 to 2019). With regard to the full study: The treated patients took part in an open-label pilot trial in which moderate-to-severe alopecia areata was treated with oral tofacitinib at 5 to 10 mg twice daily. Tofacitinib was given for 6 to 18 months, followed by 6 months of follow-up off drug to assess delayed response and recurrence. In treated patients, disease severity was measured using the SALT score, which gives the percentage of scalp surface area affected. The study used high-throughput TCRbeta sequencing to examine T cell clonal expansion in alopecia areata, in both the C3H/HeJ mouse model and human patients. Scalp tissue and sorted CD4+ and CD8+ peripheral blood T cells from patchy and totalis/universalis alopecia areata patients and from healthy controls were covered by human TCRbeta sequencing. Patients on tofacitinib were biopsied at baseline and after 4 and 24 weeks of treatment, and several of the patients also had a later scalp biopsy. Scalp clonality was compared among normal scalp (n=4), patchy alopecia areata scalp (n=8), and alopecia totalis/universalis scalp (n=8). RNA came from the PAXgene miRNA kit for fixed scalp, the miRNeasy kit for PBMCs, and the RNeasy kit for mouse skin. immunoSEQ multiplex PCR using 35 Vbeta forward primers and 13 Jbeta reverse primers was used to amplify TCRbeta CDR3 regions.

The receptor library was made with the immunoSEQ multiplex PCR assay. To provide template for TCR sequencing, every sample had RNA extracted and reverse transcribed into cDNA. First-strand cDNA was synthesized with SuperScript III using a 2:1 mix of oligo-dT and random hexamers. A synthetic immune receptor repertoire was used to measure amplification bias, and any remaining bias was corrected computationally. Concerning the study's data processing: After raw reads were preprocessed to remove errors, the CDR3 was defined following IMGT conventions as running from the conserved cysteine to phenylalanine. To get clonality, Shannon entropy was normalized by log2 of the number of productive unique TCRs and the result was subtracted from 1. CD4 or CD8 identity of scalp clones was inferred by cross-referencing scalp TCRbeta sequences with sorted blood CD4 and CD8 repertoires. The source is immuneACCESS, and TCRdb retained only in-frame sequences with V and J called. Part of the clones is not carried over; for the studies checked, unresolved V genes explain less than half of this, and the remainder is unexplained. D and trimming were read from the DNA, whereas the V and J calls and clone size are those reported in that table. For this sample there are 95,000 to 100,000 clones; about 58% appear just once. About a sixth of the sample belongs to the ten largest clones.

The research as a whole found: Shared TCR sequences between patients were less evident than in mice, which may be partly attributable to HLA diversity in the patient population. Unlike mouse skin, which is dominated by gammadelta T cells, normal human skin has resident alphabeta T cells that are also sequenced, and this complicates analysis of the scalp TCR repertoire. During tofacitinib treatment, many expanded lesional clones remained in scalp and blood, and this persistence may partly explain relapse after treatment is stopped. Scalp clonality and the number of expanded CD8+ clones among the top 100 scalp clones were significantly decreased by tofacitinib. The treated cohort was small, with a single nonresponder, so links between baseline CD8+ expansion and response need larger studies. Lesional scalp, especially in alopecia totalis/universalis, showed higher clonality and more expanded CD8+ clones than normal scalp, suggesting antigenic drive.

The CDR3 contains 16 residues, cysteine and phenylalanine counted. Only CDR3 DNA remains: 48 bases, in frame from the first base. Taken from the germline V gene, the CDR1 and CDR2 loops are MNHEY and SVGAGI. V loses 4 bases, J loses 1 base, and the germline ends lie 17 bases apart. The time point label on this specimen signifies: approximately 4 weeks on oral tofacitinib. The treatment or condition label on this specimen signifies: oral pan-JAK inhibitor, 5-10 mg twice daily. Peripheral blood and lesional scalp punch biopsies were obtained from patients with alopecia areata. PBMCs were separated by density centrifugation and stained for CD3, CD4 and CD8, after which CD4+ and CD8+ T cells were sorted on a FACSAria. About this clone: What this receptor recognizes is not known. One base away there is no much larger clone; base qualities are not given.

The sequences come from CD8+ T cells sorted from blood, collected at week 4, from a patient treated with tofacitinib. Here the chain combines TRBV6-5 and TRBJ2-7; D gene: possibly TRBD2, on 5 matching bases. This TCR came from a human donor with alopecia areata. The DNA sequence is given as TGTGCCAGCAGTTCCCGGAGAGCGGTGGGGTCCTACGAGCAGTACTTC. The translation is CASSSRRAVGSYEQYF.